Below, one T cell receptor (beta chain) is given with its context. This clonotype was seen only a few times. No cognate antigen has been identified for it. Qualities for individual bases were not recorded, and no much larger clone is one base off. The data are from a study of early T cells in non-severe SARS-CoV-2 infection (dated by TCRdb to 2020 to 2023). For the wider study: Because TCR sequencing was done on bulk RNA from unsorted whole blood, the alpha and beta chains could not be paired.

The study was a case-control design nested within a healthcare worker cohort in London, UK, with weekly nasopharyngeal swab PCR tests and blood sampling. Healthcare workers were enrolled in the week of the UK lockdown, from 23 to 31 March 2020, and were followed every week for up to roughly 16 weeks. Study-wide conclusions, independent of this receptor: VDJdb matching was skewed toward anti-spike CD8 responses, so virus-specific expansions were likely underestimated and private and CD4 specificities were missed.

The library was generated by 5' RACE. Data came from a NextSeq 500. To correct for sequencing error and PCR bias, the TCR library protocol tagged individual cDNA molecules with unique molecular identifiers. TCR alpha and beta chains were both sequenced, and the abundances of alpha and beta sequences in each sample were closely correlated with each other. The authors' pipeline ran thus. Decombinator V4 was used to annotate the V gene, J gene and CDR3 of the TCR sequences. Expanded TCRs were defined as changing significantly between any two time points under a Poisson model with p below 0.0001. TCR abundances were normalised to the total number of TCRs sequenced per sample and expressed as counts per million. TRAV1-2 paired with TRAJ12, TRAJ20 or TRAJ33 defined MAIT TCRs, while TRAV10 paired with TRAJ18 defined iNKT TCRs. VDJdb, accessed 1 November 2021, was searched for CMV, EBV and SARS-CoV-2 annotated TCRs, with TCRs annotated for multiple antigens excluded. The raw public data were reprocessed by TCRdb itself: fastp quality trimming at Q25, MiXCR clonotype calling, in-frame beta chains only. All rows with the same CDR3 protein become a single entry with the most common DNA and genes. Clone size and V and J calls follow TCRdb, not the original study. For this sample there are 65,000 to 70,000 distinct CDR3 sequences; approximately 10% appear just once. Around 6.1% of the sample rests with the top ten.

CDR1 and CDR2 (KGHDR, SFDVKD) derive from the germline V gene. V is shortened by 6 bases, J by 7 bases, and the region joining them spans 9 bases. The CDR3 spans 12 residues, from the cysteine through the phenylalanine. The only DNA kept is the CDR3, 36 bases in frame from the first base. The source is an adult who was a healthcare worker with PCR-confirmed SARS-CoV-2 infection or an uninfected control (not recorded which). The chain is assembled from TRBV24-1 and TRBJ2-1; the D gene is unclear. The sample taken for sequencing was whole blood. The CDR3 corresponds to CATSYYGNEQFF. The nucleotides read TGTGCCACCAGTTACTACGGAAATGAGCAGTTCTTC.